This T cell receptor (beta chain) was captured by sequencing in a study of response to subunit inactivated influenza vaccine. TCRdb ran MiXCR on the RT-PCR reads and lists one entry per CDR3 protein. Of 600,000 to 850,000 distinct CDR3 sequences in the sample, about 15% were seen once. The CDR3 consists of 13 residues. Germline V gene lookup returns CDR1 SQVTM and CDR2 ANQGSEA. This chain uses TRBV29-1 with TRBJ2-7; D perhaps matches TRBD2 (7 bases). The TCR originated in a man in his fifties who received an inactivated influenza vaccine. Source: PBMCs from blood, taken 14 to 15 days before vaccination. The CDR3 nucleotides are TGCAGTGCGCGGGGGCGGACGACCTACGAGCAGTACTTC. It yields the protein CSARGRTTYEQYF.